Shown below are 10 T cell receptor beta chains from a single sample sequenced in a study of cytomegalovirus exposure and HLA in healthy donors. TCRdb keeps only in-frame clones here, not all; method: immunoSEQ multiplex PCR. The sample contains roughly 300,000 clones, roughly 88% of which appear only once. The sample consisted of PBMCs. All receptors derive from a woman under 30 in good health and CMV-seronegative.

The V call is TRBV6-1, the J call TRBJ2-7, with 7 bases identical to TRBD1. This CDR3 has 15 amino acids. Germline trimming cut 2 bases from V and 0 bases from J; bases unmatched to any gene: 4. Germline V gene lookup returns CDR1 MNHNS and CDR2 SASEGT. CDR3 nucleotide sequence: TGTGCCAGCAGTGAACGCCGGGACAGCTCCTACGAGCAGTACTTC. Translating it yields CASSERRDSSYEQYF.

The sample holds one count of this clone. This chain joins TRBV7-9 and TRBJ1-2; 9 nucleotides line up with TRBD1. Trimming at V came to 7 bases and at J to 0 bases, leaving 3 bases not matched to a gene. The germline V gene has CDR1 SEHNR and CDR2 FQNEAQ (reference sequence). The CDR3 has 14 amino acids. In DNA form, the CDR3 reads TGTGCCAGCACCAGACAGGGGGCTAACTATGGCTACACCTTC. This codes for CASTRQGANYGYTF.

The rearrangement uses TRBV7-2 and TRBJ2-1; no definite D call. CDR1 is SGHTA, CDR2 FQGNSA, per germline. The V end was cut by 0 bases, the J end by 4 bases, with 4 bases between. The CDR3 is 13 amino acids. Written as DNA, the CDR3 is TGTGCCAGCAGCTTAGCGTCGTACAATGAGCAGTTCTTC. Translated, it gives CASSLASYNEQFF.

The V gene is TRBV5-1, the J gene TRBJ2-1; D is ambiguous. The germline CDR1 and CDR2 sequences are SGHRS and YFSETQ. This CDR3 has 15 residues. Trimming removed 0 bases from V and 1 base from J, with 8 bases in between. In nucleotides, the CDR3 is TGCGCCAGCAGCTTGGCTACCGCATCCTACAATGAGCAGTTCTTC. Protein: CASSLATASYNEQFF.

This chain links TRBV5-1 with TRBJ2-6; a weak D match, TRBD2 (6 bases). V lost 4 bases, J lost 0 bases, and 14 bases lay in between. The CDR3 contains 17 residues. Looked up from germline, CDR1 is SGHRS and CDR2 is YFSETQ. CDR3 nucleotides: TGCGCCAGCAGCCTGGTCGGGGGTAACTCTGGGGCCAACGTCCTGACTTTC. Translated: CASSLVGGNSGANVLTF.

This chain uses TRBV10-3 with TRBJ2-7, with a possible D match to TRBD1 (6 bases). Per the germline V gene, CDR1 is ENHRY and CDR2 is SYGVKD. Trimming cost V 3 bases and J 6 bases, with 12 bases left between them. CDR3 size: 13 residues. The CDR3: CAISDPARGEQYF. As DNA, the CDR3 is TGTGCCATCAGTGACCCGGCCAGGGGCGAGCAGTACTTC.

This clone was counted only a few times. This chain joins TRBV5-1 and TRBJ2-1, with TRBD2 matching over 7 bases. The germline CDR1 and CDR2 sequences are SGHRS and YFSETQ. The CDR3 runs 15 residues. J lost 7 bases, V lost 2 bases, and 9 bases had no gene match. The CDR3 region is CASSFSGLPSNEQFF. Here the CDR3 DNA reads TGCGCCAGCAGCTTTAGCGGGCTCCCCTCTAATGAGCAGTTCTTC. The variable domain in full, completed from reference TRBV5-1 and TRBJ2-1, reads KAGVTQTPRYLIKTRGQQVTLSCSPISGHRSVSWYQQTPGQGLQFLFEYFSETQRNKGNFPGRFSGRQFSNSRSEMNVSTLELGDSALYLCASSFSGLPSNEQFFGPGTRLTVL.

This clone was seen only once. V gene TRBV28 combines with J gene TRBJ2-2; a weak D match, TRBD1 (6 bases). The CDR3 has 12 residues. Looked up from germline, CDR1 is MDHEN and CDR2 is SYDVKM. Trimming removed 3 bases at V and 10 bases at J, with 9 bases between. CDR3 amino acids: CASSFPGAELFF. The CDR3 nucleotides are TGTGCCAGCAGTTTCCCAGGGGCGGAGCTGTTTTTT.

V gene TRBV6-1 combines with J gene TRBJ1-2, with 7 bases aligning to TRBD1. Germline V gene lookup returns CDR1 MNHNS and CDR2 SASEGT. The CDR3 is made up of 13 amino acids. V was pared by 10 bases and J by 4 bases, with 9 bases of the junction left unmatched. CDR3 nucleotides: TGTGCCAACGCCCCGGGACAGCTCTATGGCTACACCTTC. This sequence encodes CANAPGQLYGYTF.

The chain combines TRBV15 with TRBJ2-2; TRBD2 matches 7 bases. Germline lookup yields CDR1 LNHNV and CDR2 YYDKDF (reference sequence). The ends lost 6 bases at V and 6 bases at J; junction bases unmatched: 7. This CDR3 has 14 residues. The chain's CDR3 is CATRRESGPGELFF. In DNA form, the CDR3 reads TGTGCCACCAGGCGGGAGAGTGGCCCCGGGGAGCTGTTTTTT.